The rows below give T cell receptor beta chains drawn from one sample of a study of identical twins. TCRdb redid the calling of the 5' RACE reads with MiXCR, one entry per CDR3 protein. The data show 1.5 million or so distinct CDR3 sequences, less than 40% seen once. Sequencing was done on a sample of cord blood. These receptors were obtained from a newborn girl in good health. Both conserved end residues are part of each CDR3. D genes are given only for firm matches. For some rows the clone size is stated as once, few or many, or as a class when expanded; others skip it.

j_call	v_call	clone_size	d_call	cdr3_nt	cdr3_aa
TRBJ2-7	TRBV6-5	few	TRBD1	TGTGCCAGCAGTTACTTAATTGAGGGGGCAACCTACGAGCAGTACTTC	CASSYLIEGATYEQYF
TRBJ1-2	TRBV9	few	.	TGTGCCAGCAGCGTAAACCCCAACACGAGGGTTGAAAGGGGTAGCTACACCTTC	CASSVNPNTRVERGSYTF
TRBJ2-3	TRBV3-1	.	.	TGTGCCAGCAGCCAAGATCAGGACGGGCCCCGCGATACGCAGTATTTT	CASSQDQDGPRDTQYF
TRBJ1-2	TRBV2	few	.	TGTGCCAGCAGTGACGGATTTAACTATGGCTACACCTTC	CASSDGFNYGYTF
TRBJ2-3	TRBV12-3/TRBV12-4	few	TRBD1	TGTGCCAGCAGTTTTGAGGGGGCAACAGATACGCAGTATTTT	CASSFEGATDTQYF
TRBJ2-1	TRBV12-3/TRBV12-4	.	.	TGTGCCAGCAGTCCCTCGGGACTGGGCGATGAGCAGTTCTTC	CASSPSGLGDEQFF
TRBJ2-3	TRBV7-9	few	TRBD2	TGTGCCAGCAGCTCAAGACTAGCGGGAGGACCCTTCACAGATACGCAGTATTTT	CASSSRLAGGPFTDTQYF
TRBJ2-2	TRBV2	.	.	TGTGCCAGCAGTGAAGCGCTTCTGGGTCTGCTGTTTTTT	CASSEALLGLLFF
TRBJ2-7	TRBV5-1	.	.	TGCGCCAGCACCTCAGGGCTTCTCTCCTACGAGCAGTACTTC	CASTSGLLSYEQYF
TRBJ1-2	TRBV5-1	.	TRBD1	TGCGCCAGCAGCAAGACAGGGGGCAATGGCTACACCTTC	CASSKTGGNGYTF
TRBJ2-7	TRBV7-2	few	TRBD1	TGTGCCAGCAGCGTATACAGGGGGATCAACTACGAGCAGTACTTC	CASSVYRGINYEQYF
TRBJ2-7	TRBV5-1	.	.	TGCGCCAGCAGCCAGGCGCCAGGGAAGGCCGAGCAGTACTTC	CASSQAPGKAEQYF
TRBJ1-2	TRBV5-1	.	.	TGCGCCAGCAGCGGGCGCGGGGACAATAACTATGGCTACACCTTC	CASSGRGDNNYGYTF
TRBJ2-7	TRBV4-1	few	.	TGCGCCAGCAGCCAAGAATGGCTATCCATAACCTACGAGCAGTACTTC	CASSQEWLSITYEQYF
TRBJ2-5	TRBV30	.	.	TGTGCCTGGAGGCTCGGGGGAAAAGAGACCCAGTACTTC	CAWRLGGKETQYF
TRBJ1-5	TRBV20-1	few	.	TGCAGTGCTACCAGGGAATATAGCAATCAGCCCCAGCATTTT	CSATREYSNQPQHF
TRBJ2-7	TRBV6-5	.	TRBD1	TGTGCCAGCAGTGCGGACAGGAGCTCCTACAATGAGCAGTACTTC	CASSADRSSYNEQYF
TRBJ2-3	TRBV7-9	.	.	TGTGCCAGCGGATTCGGGGGTCAAGATACGCAGTATTTT	CASGFGGQDTQYF
TRBJ2-6	TRBV30	once	TRBD2	TGTGCCTGGAGGCCGGGGGGTGGGGCCAACGTCCTGACTTTC	CAWRPGGGANVLTF